Given below is one T cell receptor beta chain in context. Its antigen remains unknown. This sample is part of a study of cytomegalovirus exposure and HLA in healthy donors. The study, taken as a whole, reports: The study found most TCR sequences rare, yet found some public TCRs in many donors. As a later analysis revealed, most CMV-associated TCR beta chains appeared HLA-restricted. Associated with cytomegalovirus, according to the listing, were around 170 TCR beta chains.

Vbeta (60) and Jbeta (13) primers were used in the PCR. Repertoires were generated with immunoSEQ multiplex PCR, while TCRdb's copy carries only in-frame clones and drops some. The sample holds about 170,000 clones; just under 80% are singletons and the top ten take around 14%. Looked up from germline, CDR1 is MNHEY and CDR2 is SMNVEV (reference sequence). This CDR3 is 17 amino acids long. V lost 5 bases and J lost 7, with 23 bases in between. The source is a woman aged 45 to 65 in good health and CMV-seropositive. This sequence joins TRBV27 and TRBJ1-4; D gene uncertain. Sequenced material: PBMCs. The DNA of the CDR3 is TGTGCCAGCAGTCCACTCCCCGAGTCGGGGAAAACTGAAAAACTGTTTTTT. Protein product: CASSPLPESGKTEKLFF.